This TCR beta chain was retrieved from a study of cytomegalovirus exposure and HLA in healthy donors. Study-wide context: The 500 to 850 first-cohort repertoires and the 120 or so validation repertoires shared the same platform, a later analysis reported. Study results and limitations: Many donors shared some public TCRs, even though most TCR sequences were rare.

Using immunoSEQ multiplex PCR, the repertoire was profiled, and TCRdb retains in-frame clones only, with some absent. The table lists 150,000 to 250,000 clones, 84% of them singletons. The V gene lost 3 bases and the J gene lost 6 bases, with 9 bases spanning the gap. The CDR3 sequence is 11 residues long. Per the germline V gene, CDR1 is DFQATT and CDR2 is SNEGSKA (reference sequence). As for this clone: Antigen specificity is unknown.

The clonotype was recovered from a woman in her twenties or thirties in good health and CMV-seropositive. The rearrangement joins TRBV20-1 to TRBJ2-7; possible D gene TRBD1, 6 bases. What was sequenced was PBMCs. CDR3 amino acids: CSASQGTEQYF. CDR3 nucleotide sequence: TGCAGTGCTAGCCAGGGGACCGAGCAGTACTTC.